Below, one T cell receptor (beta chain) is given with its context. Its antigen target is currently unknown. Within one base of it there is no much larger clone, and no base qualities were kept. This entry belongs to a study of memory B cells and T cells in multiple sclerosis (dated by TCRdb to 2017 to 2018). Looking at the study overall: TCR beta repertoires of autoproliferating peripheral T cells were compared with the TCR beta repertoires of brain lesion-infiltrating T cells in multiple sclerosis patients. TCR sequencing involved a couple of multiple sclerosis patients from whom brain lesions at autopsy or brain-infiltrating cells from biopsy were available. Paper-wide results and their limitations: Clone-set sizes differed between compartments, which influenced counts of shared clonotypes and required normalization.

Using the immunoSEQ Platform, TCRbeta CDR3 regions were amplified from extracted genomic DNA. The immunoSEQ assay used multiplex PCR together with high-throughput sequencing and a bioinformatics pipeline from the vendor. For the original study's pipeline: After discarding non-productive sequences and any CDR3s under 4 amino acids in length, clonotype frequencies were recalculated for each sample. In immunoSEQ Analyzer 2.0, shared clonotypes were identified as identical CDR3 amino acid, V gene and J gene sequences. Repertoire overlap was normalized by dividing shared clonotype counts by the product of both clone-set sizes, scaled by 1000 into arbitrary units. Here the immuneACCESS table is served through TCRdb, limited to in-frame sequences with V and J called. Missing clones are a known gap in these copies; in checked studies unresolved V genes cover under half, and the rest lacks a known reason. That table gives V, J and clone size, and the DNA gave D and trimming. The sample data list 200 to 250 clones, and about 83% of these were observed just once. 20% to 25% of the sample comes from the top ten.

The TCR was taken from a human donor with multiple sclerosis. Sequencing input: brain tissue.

The CDR3 has the sequence CASSIQEWSTEAFF. In nucleotides, the sequence is TGTGCCAGTAGTATCCAGGAATGGAGCACTGAAGCTTTCTTT. The sequence joins TRBV19 to TRBJ1-1, with the D segment identity uncertain. The germline V gene (reference sequence) supplies CDR1 LNHDA and CDR2 SQIVND. From cysteine to phenylalanine, the CDR3 is 14 amino acids long. Only the CDR3 DNA is retained, 42 bases long and in frame from the first base. V and J lose 3 bases and 4 bases, and a span of 12 bases separates them.